This TCR beta chain was recorded in a study of T cell changes during pregnancy in multiple sclerosis. This CDR3 is built from 15 residues. Trimming stripped 1 base from V and 4 bases from J, with 12 bases between. Germline CDR1 is SGHTS and CDR2 is YDEGEE. Sequencing used immunoSEQ multiplex PCR; TCRdb keeps in-frame clones, though not all of them. The sample has under 85,000 clones; around 91% are singletons. The rearrangement joins TRBV5-8 to TRBJ1-5; no firm D call. The TCR sequence derives from a female donor in good health, enrolled as a control in a pregnancy study. Material: peripheral blood, obtained in the third trimester of pregnancy. CDR3 sequence (DNA): TGTGCCAGCAGCTTGTTCTCAGCGAGGAATCAGCCCCAGCATTTT. Translated, it gives CASSLFSARNQPQHF.